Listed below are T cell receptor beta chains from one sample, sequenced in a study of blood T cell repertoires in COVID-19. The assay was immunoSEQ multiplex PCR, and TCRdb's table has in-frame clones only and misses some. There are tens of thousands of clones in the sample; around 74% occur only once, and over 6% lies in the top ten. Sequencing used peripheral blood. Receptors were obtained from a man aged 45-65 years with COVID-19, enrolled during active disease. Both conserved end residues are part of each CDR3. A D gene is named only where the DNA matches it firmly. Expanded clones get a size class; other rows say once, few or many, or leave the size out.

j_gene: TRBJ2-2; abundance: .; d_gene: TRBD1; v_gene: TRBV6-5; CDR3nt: TGTGCCATGGACAGGGGGTTGACCGGGGAGCTGTTTTTT; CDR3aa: CAMDRGLTGELFF
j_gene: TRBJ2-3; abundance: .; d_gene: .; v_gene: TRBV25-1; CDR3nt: TGTGCCAGCAGTGAAACGACTGGCGGGTTTAGCACAGATACGCAGTATTTT; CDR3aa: CASSETTGGFSTDTQYF
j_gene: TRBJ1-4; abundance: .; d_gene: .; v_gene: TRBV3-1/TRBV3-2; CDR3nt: TGTGCCAGCACCGGGGGTGAAAAACTGTTTTTT; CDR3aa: CASTGGEKLFF
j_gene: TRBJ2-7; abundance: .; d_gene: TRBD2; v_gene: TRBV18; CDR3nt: TGTGCCAGCTCACAGGGACTAGCGGGAGCTCAGTACGAGCAGTACTTC; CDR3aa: CASSQGLAGAQYEQYF
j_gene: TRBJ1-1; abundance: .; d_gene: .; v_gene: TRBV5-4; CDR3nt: TGTGCCAGCAGCTTGTCGGGGGACTACACTGAAGCTTTCTTT; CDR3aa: CASSLSGDYTEAFF
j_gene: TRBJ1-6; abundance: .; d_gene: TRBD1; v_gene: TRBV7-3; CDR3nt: TGTGCCAGCAGCTCCGGGACAGGGGGCCCGAATTCACCCCTCCACTTT; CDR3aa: CASSSGTGGPNSPLHF
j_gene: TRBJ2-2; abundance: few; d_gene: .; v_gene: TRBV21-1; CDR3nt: TGTGCCAGCAGCTTCCGGGACAGGCGTCTCGGGGAGCTGTTTTTT; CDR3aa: CASSFRDRRLGELFF
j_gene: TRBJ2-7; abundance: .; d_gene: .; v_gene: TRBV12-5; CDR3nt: TGTGCTAGTGGTTTGTTGGGGGGAGGCTCCTACGAGCAGTACTTC; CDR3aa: CASGLLGGGSYEQYF
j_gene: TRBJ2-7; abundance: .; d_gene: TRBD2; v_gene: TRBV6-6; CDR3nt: TGTGCCAGCAGTTACTCGAAAGCGGGACTCCCCGAGCAGTACTTC; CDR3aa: CASSYSKAGLPEQYF
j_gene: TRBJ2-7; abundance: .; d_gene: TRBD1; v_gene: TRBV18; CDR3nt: TGTGCCAGCTCACCAAACACAGGGGTCTCCTACGAGCAGTACTTC; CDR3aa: CASSPNTGVSYEQYF